A selection of T cell receptor beta chains follows, all from one sample in a study of T cells expressing NK-cell markers. TCRdb re-called the 5' RACE reads and shows each CDR3 protein once, DNA omitted. The repertoire shows around 470,000 distinct CDR3 sequences; the top ten hold 1.4%. Specimen: blood T cells: a sorted CD56 or NKG2C T cell subset, CD4+ or CD8+ T cells, or bulk PBMC T cells (not recorded which). The source is a woman aged 50 to 60 in good health. CDR3s include the opening cysteine and the closing phenylalanine or tryptophan.

J gene | V gene | CDR3 length | CDR3 protein
TRBJ2-1 | TRBV7-2 | 13 | CASSLWTGLEQFF
TRBJ2-3 | TRBV3-1 | 15 | CASSQDGVATDTQYF
TRBJ1-1 | TRBV20-1 | 11 | CSAHWALEAFF
TRBJ1-1 | TRBV7-2 | 16 | CASSLATTGGWTEAFF
TRBJ2-5 | TRBV2 | 12 | CASSPRDETQYF
TRBJ2-5 | TRBV11-3 | 16 | CASSSLGTGYQETQYF
TRBJ2-1 | TRBV4-1 | 13 | CASSQGRQPGEFF
TRBJ2-7 | TRBV7-3 | 12 | CASSSPGGLPLF
TRBJ2-7 | TRBV12-3/TRBV12-4 | 18 | CASSPDYALGQHSYEQYF
TRBJ2-1 | TRBV7-9 | 16 | CASSYREAPRNNEQFF
TRBJ2-2 | TRBV15 | 15 | CATSRGGTNTGELFF
TRBJ2-3 | TRBV24-1 | 14 | CAAGPSGSADTQYF
TRBJ2-2 | TRBV12-3/TRBV12-4 | 17 | CASSFDMGGANTGELFF
TRBJ2-1 | TRBV4-1 | 15 | CASSQDLRRDNEQFF
TRBJ2-5 | TRBV5-8 | 15 | CASSVGLAVEETQYF
TRBJ2-2 | TRBV20-1 | 12 | CSATQPTGELFF
TRBJ1-2 | TRBV4-1 | 17 | CASSQDPMTGVTYGYTF
TRBJ2-3 | TRBV7-3 | 16 | CASSSIAGEAADTQYF
TRBJ1-5 | TRBV20-1 | 17 | CSARDPVAGRSNQPQHF
TRBJ1-1 | TRBV20-1 | 13 | CSANGGGNTEAFF
TRBJ1-1 | TRBV7-8 | 14 | CASTQGRPNTEAFF
TRBJ1-1 | TRBV12-3/TRBV12-4 | 15 | CASSPPRGLNTEAFF
TRBJ2-3 | TRBV12-3/TRBV12-4 | 15 | CASSLEGTATDTQYF
TRBJ2-3 | TRBV3-1 | 15 | CASSQDMGQTDTQYF
TRBJ2-3 | TRBV20-1 | 15 | CSWGWVRGTTDTQYF
TRBJ2-1 | TRBV5-6 | 17 | CASSSPKGLAALQEQFF
TRBJ2-7 | TRBV10-3 | 15 | CAIQSVGGIGREQYF
TRBJ2-1 | TRBV3-1 | 20 | CASSHQTGRKGWGLHREQFF
TRBJ2-7 | TRBV5-1 | 14 | CASSLEAVTYEQYF
TRBJ2-5 | TRBV14 | 16 | CASSEISGTAQETQYF
TRBJ2-3 | TRBV20-1 | 13 | CSAPPLAPDTQYF
TRBJ2-5 | TRBV5-5 | 15 | CASSLDQGLGETQYF
TRBJ2-1 | TRBV5-1 | 15 | CASSRASGTYNEQFF
TRBJ2-5 | TRBV24-1 | 15 | CATSDLSRGMETQYF
TRBJ2-1 | TRBV7-8 | 18 | CASSPRLAGGLTYNEQFF
TRBJ2-1 | TRBV12-5 | 13 | CASGFSGRNEQFF
TRBJ1-6 | TRBV12-5 | 12 | CASSGRSSPLHF
TRBJ2-6 | TRBV24-1 | 18 | CATSDSQGSPIGANVLTF
TRBJ2-3 | TRBV2 | 13 | CASNEAGTDTQYF
TRBJ1-1 | TRBV29-1 | 13 | CSVNRVLVTEAFF